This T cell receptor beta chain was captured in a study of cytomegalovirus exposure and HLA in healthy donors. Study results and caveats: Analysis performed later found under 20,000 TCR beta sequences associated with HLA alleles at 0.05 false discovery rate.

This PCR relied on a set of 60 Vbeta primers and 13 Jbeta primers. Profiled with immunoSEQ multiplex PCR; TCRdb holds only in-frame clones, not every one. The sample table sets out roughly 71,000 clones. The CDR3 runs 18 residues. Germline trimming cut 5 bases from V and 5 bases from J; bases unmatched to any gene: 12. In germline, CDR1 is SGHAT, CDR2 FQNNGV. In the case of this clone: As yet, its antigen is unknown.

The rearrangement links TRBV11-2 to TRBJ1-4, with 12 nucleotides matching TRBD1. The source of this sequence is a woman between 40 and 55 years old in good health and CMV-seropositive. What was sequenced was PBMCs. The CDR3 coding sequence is TGTGCCAGCAGCCCCCCCCGGGACAGGGGGCGTTGGAATGAAAAACTGTTTTTT. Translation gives CASSPPRDRGRWNEKLFF.